This T cell receptor (beta chain) was sequenced in a study of identical twins. This clonotype came up a few times. Germline V gene sequence: CDR1 SNHLY, CDR2 FYNNEI. This CDR3 region has 15 residues. Trimming shortened V by 4 bases and J by 2 bases, and 12 bases separated the two germline ends. Each CDR3 protein is one row after TCRdb ran MiXCR on the 5' RACE reads. Here the sample spans about 190,000 distinct CDR3 sequences, approximately 15% being singletons. The sample was also reused in another study, on T cells expressing NK-cell markers.

This sequence was found in a young woman in good health. The source material was CD8+ T cells sorted from blood. The V gene is TRBV2, the J gene TRBJ1-5; D ambiguous. The CDR3, as DNA: TGTGCCAGCAGTGGGAACGGTTTGGGCAATCAGCCCCAGCATTTT. The encoded protein is CASSGNGLGNQPQHF.